These 29 T cell receptor beta chains were sequenced from one sample in a study of CD8+CD57+ T cells in acquired aplastic anemia (dated by TCRdb to 2016 to 2019). For sequencing, an Illumina HiSeq 2000 was employed. Genomic DNA was used as template for profiling of TCR beta VDJ combinations and CDR3 sequences. TCRdb trimmed the raw reads at Q25, called clones with MiXCR and kept productive beta chains. Records with the same CDR3 protein are collapsed into one entry carrying the most frequent genes and DNA. A total of 180,000 or so distinct CDR3 sequences appear in this sample, 63% of them only once. The leading ten clones occupy 40% to 50% of the sample. The patients picked for sequencing were ones in whom flow cytometry had shown an expansion of CD8+CD57+ cells. The sample consisted of sorted CD4+, CD8+, or CD8+CD57+ T cells (not recorded which) from PBMCs. Receptors were obtained from a human donor with aplastic anemia.

The chain combines TRBV7-3 with TRBJ2-1; D is possibly TRBD1 (6 bases). The CDR3 totals 15 residues. V gave up 5 bases and J gave up 4 bases, with 15 bases separating them. CDR1 SGHTA and CDR2 FQGTGA come from the germline V gene. The CDR3: CASSPRTDRYNEQFF. The CDR3 DNA reads TGTGCCAGCAGCCCGAGGACAGATCGATACAATGAGCAGTTCTTC.

The sample holds many counts of this clonotype. The chain joins TRBV27 to TRBJ1-2; D possibly corresponds to TRBD1 (5 bases). CDR1 is MNHEY, CDR2 SMNVEV, per germline (reference sequence). The CDR3 spans 13 residues. V lost 7 bases to trimming and J lost 6 bases, with 15 bases between them. The CDR3: CASKWRGGDGYTF. The CDR3 nucleotides are TGTGCCAGCAAGTGGAGGGGAGGAGATGGCTACACCTTC.

The chain recombines TRBV20-1 with TRBJ1-2; perhaps TRBD1 as D (6 bases). V lost 4 bases and J lost 0, with 12 bases in between. CDR1 is DFQATT and CDR2 is SNEGSKA in the germline V gene (reference sequence). The CDR3 is made up of 14 amino acids. The CDR3 DNA reads TGCAGTGCTATAGGGGGGGGAGCTAACTATGGCTACACCTTC. This sequence encodes CSAIGGGANYGYTF.

The chain couples TRBV15 to TRBJ2-5; 9 bases align to TRBD2. Per the germline V gene, CDR1 is LNHNV and CDR2 is YYDKDF (reference sequence). V lost 1 base to trimming and J lost 4 bases; unmatched junction nucleotides: 7. This CDR3 is built from 16 residues. CDR3 sequence: CATSRAGSGSPETQYF. The CDR3 DNA is TGTGCCACCAGCAGAGCAGGTAGCGGGAGCCCAGAGACCCAGTACTTC.

V usage is TRBV7-3 and J usage is TRBJ2-5; 9 bases map to TRBD2. The germline V gene encodes CDR1 SGHTA and CDR2 FQGTGA. Unmatched junction bases numbered 11, after V lost 5 bases and J lost 4 bases. The CDR3 spans 16 residues. CDR3 protein: CASSIGRGGLRETQYF. In nucleotides, the CDR3 is TGTGCCAGCAGCATCGGGCGGGGGGGCCTTCGAGAGACCCAGTACTTC.

The rearrangement uses TRBV15 and TRBJ2-1; unclear D gene. V was pared by 0 bases and J by 4 bases, with 7 bases between. CDR3 size: 14 residues. CDR1 and CDR2 (germline): LNHNV, YYDKDF (reference sequence). The CDR3 DNA is TGTGCCACCAGCAGAGAACAACGGTACAATGAGCAGTTCTTC. The encoded protein is CATSREQRYNEQFF. The full variable domain, in which reference TRBV15 and TRBJ2-1 provide the parts outside the CDR3, is DAMVIQNPRYQVTQFGKPVTLSCSQTLNHNVMYWYQQKSSQAPKLLFHYYDKDFNNEADTPDNFQSRRPNTSFCFLDIRSPGLGDTAMYLCATSREQRYNEQFFGPGTRLTVL.

Remarks on this clonotype: One end of the junction fails to match germline, which may point to a read error. The V call is TRBV7-3, the J call TRBJ1-5; D is unclear. The CDR3 is 14 residues long. CDR1 SGHTA and CDR2 FQGTGA come from the germline V gene. This CDR3 reads CASSSMASNTEALF. CDR3 DNA sequence: TGTGCCAGCAGCTCAATGGCGAGCAACACGGAAGCGCTTTTT.

This clonotype appeared a single time. J is TRBJ2-3 and V is TRBV12-3 or TRBV12-4, with D perhaps matching TRBD1 or TRBD2 (7 bases each). The CDR3 sequence is 13 residues long. V lost 6 bases, J lost 8 bases, and 15 bases lay in between. The CDR3 spells CASRGGGAGTQYF. In DNA form, the CDR3 reads TGTGCCAGCAGGGGAGGGGGCGCAGGTACGCAGTATTTT.

The chain couples TRBV19 to TRBJ1-2; a weak D match, TRBD1 (5 bases). This CDR3 spans 16 amino acids. Trimming took 2 bases from V and 6 from J, leaving 19 bases between them. Germline-derived CDR1 and CDR2 are LNHDA and SQIVND (reference sequence). The CDR3 sequence is CASSISYVRALNGYTF. CDR3 nucleotides: TGTGCCAGTAGTATATCCTACGTCAGGGCGTTGAATGGCTACACCTTC.

The count of this clonotype is one. The CDR3 DNA reads TGTGCCAGCAGTGAAGTGGGGGGCTCTCGGGACCTCCACTTT. It codes for CASSEVGGSRDLHF. V gene TRBV2 combines with J gene TRBJ1-6; possible D gene TRBD1, 6 bases. This CDR3 is 14 amino acids long. V was cut by 1 base and J by 15 bases, with 16 bases left in between. CDR1 and CDR2 (germline): SNHLY, FYNNEI.

The chain combines TRBV10-2 with TRBJ2-7; a possible D gene is TRBD1 (6 bases). The germline CDR1 and CDR2 sequences are WSHSY and SAAADI. The CDR3 runs to 14 residues. The V end was cut by 8 bases, the J end by 2 bases, with 16 bases between. Here the CDR3 reads CASRLGTTPYEQYF. The DNA for the CDR3 is TGCGCCAGCCGACTGGGGACAACTCCCTACGAGCAGTACTTC.

In the case of this clonotype: One base away lies a much larger clone, so this may be a sequencing read error. The genes are TRBV2 and TRBJ2-7; D is perhaps TRBD2 (5 bases). This CDR3 has 11 amino acids. Germline CDR1 and CDR2: SNHLY and FYNNEI. CDR3: CASLLGWEQHF. Here the CDR3 DNA reads TGTGCCAGCCTACTAGGGTGGGAGCAGCACTTC.

CDR3 amino acids: CASSMGGDYGYTF. CDR3 DNA: TGTGCCAGCAGCATGGGGGGGGACTATGGCTACACCTTC. The chain carries TRBV7-8 and TRBJ1-2; possible D gene TRBD1, 5 bases. This CDR3 contains 13 residues. V lost 5 bases and J 3 bases, leaving 10 bases between the germline ends. Looked up from germline, CDR1 is SGHVS and CDR2 is FQNEAQ.

The table lists this clonotype with many counts. This chain links TRBV10-1 with TRBJ2-1, with 7 bases matching TRBD1. The CDR3 has 13 residues. The V and J ends lost 6 bases and 9 bases, in that order; junction bases with no gene match: 8. Per the germline V gene, CDR1 is WNHNN and CDR2 is SYGVQD (reference sequence). CDR3 bases: TGCGCCAGCAGGCCCGGGACAGACGGTGAGCAGTTCTTC. It encodes CASRPGTDGEQFF.

V is TRBV29-1 and J is TRBJ2-1, with no clear D. The V end lost 4 bases, the J end lost 7 bases, and 8 bases lay between the germline ends. Germline CDR1 is SQVTM and CDR2 is ANQGSEA. The CDR3 runs 11 residues. This chain's CDR3 is CSVGSENEQFF. CDR3 bases: TGCAGCGTTGGGTCGGAGAATGAGCAGTTCTTC.

The chain recombines TRBV7-3 with TRBJ1-1; D gene uncertain. CDR3 length: 14 amino acids. Trimming took off 6 bases at V and 0 bases at J, with 11 bases between the two ends. Germline V gene data show CDR1 as SGHTA and CDR2 as FQGTGA. This CDR3 reads CASREGVVNTEAFF. CDR3 bases: TGTGCCAGCAGGGAGGGAGTGGTGAACACTGAAGCTTTCTTT.

The chain has TRBV24-1 and TRBJ1-2, with 9 bases aligning to TRBD1. CDR3 length equals 14 residues. Germline values: CDR1 KGHDR, CDR2 SFDVKD. V lost 4 bases, J lost 7 bases, and 6 bases stayed unmatched. The CDR3 bases are TGTGCCACCAGTGACTCCGGGACAGGGCTTGGCTACACCTTC. It specifies CATSDSGTGLGYTF.

V gene TRBV7-9 combines with J gene TRBJ2-1, with TRBD2 matching over 9 bases. Unmatched junction bases numbered 1, after V lost 3 bases and J lost 1 base. This CDR3 has 15 residues. Per germline, CDR1 SEHNR and CDR2 FQNEAQ (reference sequence). CDR3 loop: CASSFLAGSYNEQFF. CDR3 nucleotides: TGTGCCAGCAGCTTTCTAGCGGGGTCCTACAATGAGCAGTTCTTC.

V gene TRBV19 combines with J gene TRBJ1-1; the D gene is possibly TRBD1 (6 bases). Germline lookup yields CDR1 LNHDA and CDR2 SQIVND (reference sequence). This CDR3 is built from 12 residues. Trimming removed 5 bases at V and 8 bases at J, with 12 bases between. The CDR3 DNA reads as TGTGCCAGTAGTCAGCAGGGGTACGAAGCTTTCTTT. This encodes CASSQQGYEAFF.

This clonotype appeared many times. The V and J genes are TRBV11-2 and TRBJ1-6, with 8 bases identical to TRBD1. The CDR3 loop spans 16 amino acids. Germline V gives CDR1 SGHAT, CDR2 FQNNGV. V trimming: 5 bases; J trimming: 5 bases; junction bases outside the gene matches: 8. CDR3 DNA: TGTGCCAGCAGCCCTTGGCAGGGGGCGGATAATTCACCCCTCCACTTT. It yields the protein CASSPWQGADNSPLHF. The complete variable domain, with remaining parts taken from reference TRBV11-2 and TRBJ1-6, reads EAGVAQSPRYKIIEKRQSVAFWCNPISGHATLYWYQQILGQGPKLLIQFQNNGVVDDSQLPKDRFSAERLKGVDSTLKIQPAKLEDSAVYLCASSPWQGADNSPLHFGNGTRLTVT.

The chain carries TRBV2 and TRBJ1-2; D possibly corresponds to TRBD1 (6 bases). The CDR3 has 14 amino acids. Between the trimmed V and J ends, which lost 7 bases and 2 bases, there was a span of 14 bases. The germline CDR1 and CDR2 sequences are SNHLY and FYNNEI. As DNA, the CDR3 is TGTGCCAGCAACCAGGGAAGGGGGAACTATGGCTACACCTTC. Protein sequence: CASNQGRGNYGYTF.

V and J are TRBV6-5 and TRBJ2-7, with TRBD1 matching over 8 bases. CDR1 and CDR2 (germline): MNHEY, SVGAGI. This CDR3 region has 13 residues. Trimming took 6 bases from V and 2 from J; bases not matched to a gene: 3. The CDR3 DNA is TGTGCCAGCAGAAAGGACAGGGCCTACGAGCAGTACTTC. Protein product: CASRKDRAYEQYF.

The chain employs TRBV24-1 and TRBJ1-1; D not certain. V shed 5 bases and J shed 11 bases, with 20 bases lying between them. There are 14 residues in the CDR3. Germline values: CDR1 KGHDR, CDR2 SFDVKD. The CDR3: CATSASKEAGVAFF. Written as DNA, the CDR3 is TGTGCCACCAGTGCCTCGAAGGAGGCCGGAGTGGCTTTCTTT.

The genes are TRBV7-2 and TRBJ2-1, with 7 bases aligning to TRBD2. Germline V gene sequence: CDR1 SGHTA, CDR2 FQGNSA. V lost 6 bases, J lost 4 bases, and 6 bases stayed unmatched. The CDR3 is made up of 14 amino acids. CDR3 region: CASRTASGYNEQFF. The CDR3 nucleotides are TGTGCCAGCAGGACGGCTAGCGGATACAATGAGCAGTTCTTC.

J is TRBJ1-3 and V is TRBV20-1; 12 nucleotides agree with TRBD1. The length of the CDR3 is 16 residues. The germline V gene encodes CDR1 DFQATT and CDR2 SNEGSKA (reference sequence). V gave up 6 bases and J gave up 3 bases; unmatched junction bases: 9. The CDR3 DNA reads as TGCAGTGCGGACGCAGGGACAGGGGGCTTTGGAAACACCATATATTTT. Its translation is CSADAGTGGFGNTIYF.

This rearrangement joins TRBV20-1 to TRBJ2-3, with D unresolved. The length of the CDR3 is 15 residues. Germline CDR1 is DFQATT and CDR2 is SNEGSKA (reference sequence). The ends were cut back, 3 bases at V and 3 bases at J, with 16 bases in the middle. The CDR3 coding sequence is TGCAGTGCTAGCCAACCCGTTAGGCCGACAGATACGCAGTATTTT. Protein: CSASQPVRPTDTQYF.

This chain links TRBV29-1 with TRBJ2-2; D perhaps matches TRBD2 (6 bases). V was trimmed by 3 bases and J by 7 bases, leaving 12 bases between them. The CDR3 runs to 13 residues. CDR1 and CDR2 (germline): SQVTM, ANQGSEA. In DNA form, the CDR3 reads TGCAGCGTTGACCCCGTCGGGGGCGGGGAGCTGTTTTTT. This encodes CSVDPVGGGELFF.

The V gene is TRBV7-2, the J gene TRBJ1-3, with D unresolved. The CDR3 runs to 14 residues. V lost 4 bases and J 5 bases, leaving 12 bases between the germline ends. Germline V gives CDR1 SGHTA, CDR2 FQGNSA. CDR3: CASSSYFTRNTIYF. The DNA for the CDR3 is TGTGCCAGCAGCTCGTACTTTACGAGAAACACCATATATTTT.

The sample holds a few counts of this clonotype. The chain uses TRBV24-1 and TRBJ2-3; 11 bases fit TRBD1. CDR1 and CDR2 from the germline V gene are KGHDR and SFDVKD. The CDR3 runs 16 residues. The V segment lost 4 bases and the J segment 4 bases; nucleotides outside the gene matches: 6. The CDR3 sequence is CATSDAGQGGADTQYF. CDR3 sequence (DNA): TGTGCCACCAGTGACGCGGGACAGGGGGGAGCAGATACGCAGTATTTT.